This T cell receptor (beta chain) is drawn from a study of T cells in Graves' hyperthyroidism and ophthalmopathy. In its sample, this clonotype was seen once. Its target is not known. Patients aged 18 to 65 had newly diagnosed hyperthyroidism of under 2 months' duration. The study, taken as a whole, reports: Stable hyperthyroidism was separated from ophthalmopathy by a model based on 13 V-J features. Researchers found most expanded thyroid clonotypes above 0.001 in blood as well.

CDR3 length: 10 amino acids. Germline V gene data show CDR1 as SGHAT and CDR2 as FQNNGV. The ends were cut back, 8 bases at V and 4 bases at J, with 4 bases in the middle. Amplification of TCR beta CDR3 regions was performed using RNA transcripts as template. HTBI primers were the set used in a first-round RT-PCR of the TCR CDR3. A single record per CDR3 protein comes from TCRdb applying MiXCR to the multiplex PCR reads. The repertoire has 130,000 to 150,000 distinct CDR3 sequences, more than 20% of them found once; the top ten carry about 70%. The sequence was obtained from a woman between 50 and 59 years old with Graves' hyperthyroidism that later progressed to Graves' ophthalmopathy. This chain uses TRBV11-2 with TRBJ2-3; D gene uncertain. Material for sequencing was blood. CDR3 region: CASPPDTQYF. CDR3 nucleotides: TGTGCCAGCCCTCCAGATACGCAGTATTTT.